This T cell receptor (beta chain) emerged from a study of PD-1 blockade in classical Hodgkin lymphoma. Study conclusions and caveats: While CD8+ TCR diversity did not rise significantly by C4D1, CD4+ TCR diversity did. The study found complete responders had baseline diversity similar to newly diagnosed patients. Repertoires differed for reasons still undefined, possibly disease activity or prior therapy.

Every one of the patients relapsed after autologous stem cell transplantation (brentuximab vedotin exposure was variable). Relapsed/refractory classical Hodgkin lymphoma patients had complete, partial or progressive responses. Here immunoSEQ multiplex PCR was the method, and the copy in TCRdb shows in-frame clones only, minus some. The table has around 45,000 clones, roughly 72% seen once; the top ten hold 2.5% to 3.5%. The CDR3 totals 14 residues. Germline V gene sequence: CDR1 SGHTA, CDR2 FQGNSA. Trimming removed 5 bases at V and 1 base at J, with 8 bases between. For this clone: Antigen unknown.

This receptor was identified in a human donor with classical Hodgkin lymphoma. The rearrangement joins TRBV7-2 to TRBJ2-2; D is unclear. This specimen was peripheral blood mononuclear cells (PBMCs), taken before the second cycle of nivolumab. CDR3 loop: CASSGQVNTGELFF. The CDR3 DNA is TGTGCCAGCAGCGGGCAGGTGAACACCGGGGAGCTGTTTTTT.